The 14 T cell receptor beta chains in this list originate from one sample, sequenced in a study of type 1 regulatory T cells. TCRdb re-called the reads through MiXCR, storing one row per CDR3 protein. The sample shows some 15,000 distinct CDR3 sequences, approximately 15% of them seen only once. These receptors' antigens are unknown. The sample comprised cultured T cells, either the whole culture or a sorted T cell fraction (not recorded which). The receptor source for this set is a human donor in good health.

With regard to this clonotype: This may stem from a read error, because a much larger clone lies one nucleotide away. This CDR3 is missing its conserved last phenylalanine or tryptophan, likely due to a read error. The chain joins TRBV7-9 to TRBJ2-7, with D possibly matching TRBD2 (5 bases). CDR1 is SEHNR, CDR2 FQNEAQ, per germline (reference sequence). V was cut by 1 base and J by 3 bases, with 10 bases left in between. The CDR3 is made up of 14 amino acids. This CDR3 is CASSLGGSVYEQYS. The CDR3 bases are TGTGCCAGCAGCTTAGGAGGGTCGGTCTACGAGCAGTACTCC.

The chain joins TRBV7-2 to TRBJ1-1; maybe TRBD1 (5 bases). Trimming cost V 3 bases and J 6 bases, with 11 bases left between them. CDR3 length: 13 residues. Germline V CDR1 and CDR2: SGHTA, FQGNSA. CDR3 in amino acids: CASSFSGAAEAFF. The CDR3 DNA is TGTGCCAGCAGCTTTTCCGGGGCCGCTGAAGCTTTCTTT.

The chain is built from TRBV7-2 and TRBJ2-3; possibly TRBD2 for D (8 bases). This CDR3 region has 18 residues. Trimming stripped 0 bases from V and 11 bases from J, with 27 bases between. Germline values: CDR1 SGHTA, CDR2 FQGNSA. The chain's CDR3 is CASSLAGGASGSYNEQYF. The CDR3 bases are TGTGCCAGCAGCTTAGCAGGGGGCGCTAGCGGGTCCTACAATGAGCAGTATTTT.

This clonotype has just a few counts. J is TRBJ2-1 and V is TRBV3-1; 7 bases are a match to TRBD2. CDR3 length equals 16 residues. J was trimmed by 8 bases and V by 1 base; bases with no gene match: 11. The germline V gene encodes CDR1 LGHDT and CDR2 YNNKEL (reference sequence). The CDR3 region has the DNA TGTGCCAGCAGCCAAGGAAGACTAGCCGGAGTGCATGAGCAGTTCTTC. Residues: CASSQGRLAGVHEQFF.

Remarks on this clonotype: Since a much larger clone is just one base distant, this may be a read error. The V and J genes are TRBV19 and TRBJ2-3; tentatively, D is TRBD1 (6 bases). The CDR3 sequence is 15 residues long. Per germline, CDR1 LNHDA and CDR2 SQIVND (reference sequence). CDR3 loop: CASSIGASRTDAQYF. CDR3 DNA: TGTGCCAGTAGTATAGGGGCCTCGAGGACAGATGCGCAGTATTTT.

There are a few counts of this clonotype. The chain employs TRBV20-1 and TRBJ2-7; 8 bases fit TRBD2. This CDR3 is built from 15 residues. The germline V gene encodes CDR1 DFQATT and CDR2 SNEGSKA (reference sequence). Trimming took 1 base from V and 1 from J; bases not matched to a gene: 6. CDR3 sequence (DNA): TGCAGTGCTAGAGGGGGGGCGGGAGGTTCCTACGAGCAGTACTTC. Its translation: CSARGGAGGSYEQYF.

This clonotype showed up many times. The chain links TRBV28 to TRBJ1-5; D remains unclear. This CDR3 comprises 11 residues. Germline V gene data show CDR1 as MDHEN and CDR2 as SYDVKM. Deletions cut 3 bases from V and 9 bases from J, with 6 bases between. The CDR3 protein is CASSFLGPQHF. The CDR3 DNA is TGTGCCAGCAGTTTTTTGGGGCCCCAGCATTTT.

The sample holds many counts of this clonotype. The rearrangement uses TRBV5-1 and TRBJ2-1, with 9 nucleotides matching TRBD2. CDR3 size: 15 residues. Trimming at V came to 7 bases and at J to 6 bases, leaving 11 bases not matched to a gene. Germline loops: CDR1 SGHRS, CDR2 YFSETQ. The DNA for the CDR3 is TGCGCCAGCCTGCCTTTTAGCGGGAGCGCCAATGAGCAGTTCTTC. It yields the protein CASLPFSGSANEQFF. Supplemented by reference TRBV5-1 and TRBJ2-1, the full variable domain reads KAGVTQTPRYLIKTRGQQVTLSCSPISGHRSVSWYQQTPGQGLQFLFEYFSETQRNKGNFPGRFSGRQFSNSRSEMNVSTLELGDSALYLCASLPFSGSANEQFFGPGTRLTVL.

The chain employs TRBV5-6 and TRBJ2-7; D possibly corresponds to TRBD1 (6 bases). The germline V gene encodes CDR1 SGHDT and CDR2 YYEEEE. The CDR3 totals 14 residues. Trimming pared 3 bases from V and 2 bases from J, leaving 12 bases between. The DNA of the CDR3 is TGTGCCAGCAGCTCGCTGACAGGAGCCTACGAGCAGTACTTC. It is translated as CASSSLTGAYEQYF.

Concerning this clonotype: This may arise from a read error, as a much more abundant clone is one base away. The rearrangement joins TRBV7-2 to TRBJ2-7, with D perhaps given as TRBD1 or TRBD2 (5 bases each). The CDR3 contains 14 residues. The V gene's germline CDR1 is SGHTA and CDR2 FQGNSA. V lost 6 bases and J 5 bases, leaving 17 bases between the germline ends. CDR3 DNA sequence: TGTGCCAGCAGAATCGCCGGGACGTCGAACGAGCAGTACTTC. It yields the protein CASRIAGTSNEQYF.

The table lists this clonotype with many counts. V gene TRBV6-1 combines with J gene TRBJ2-5; tentatively, D is TRBD1 or TRBD2 (5 bases each). CDR1 is MNHNS, CDR2 SASEGT, per germline. Trimming took 2 bases from V and 2 from J, leaving 15 bases between them. This CDR3 region has 16 residues. CDR3 in DNA: TGTGCCAGCAGTGAAACTTTCACCGAGGGGCAAGAGACCCAGTACTTC. Translated: CASSETFTEGQETQYF.

The CDR3 bases are TGCAGCGTTGGACAGAACCTCAACACTGAAGCTTTCTTT. Translated, it gives CSVGQNLNTEAFF. This rearrangement joins TRBV29-1 to TRBJ1-1, with TRBD1 as a possible D gene (5 bases). The CDR3 consists of 13 residues. Germline-derived CDR1 and CDR2 are SQVTM and ANQGSEA. Trimming stripped 4 bases from V and 2 bases from J, with 11 bases between.

This chain links TRBV5-1 with TRBJ2-2, with 10 bases matching TRBD2. Germline-derived CDR1 and CDR2 are SGHRS and YFSETQ. The CDR3 runs to 17 residues. V shed 0 bases and J 6 bases; nucleotides not matched to a gene: 8. DNA of the CDR3: TGCGCCAGCAGCTTGGGTCCTAGCGGGAGTAGCGCCGGGGAGCTGTTTTTT. This sequence encodes CASSLGPSGSSAGELFF.

This clonotype was counted a few times. The chain uses TRBV7-9 and TRBJ2-1; D is possibly TRBD1 (5 bases). Trimming removed 6 bases at V and 2 bases at J, with 17 bases between. Per germline, CDR1 SEHNR and CDR2 FQNEAQ (reference sequence). The CDR3 runs to 16 residues. The CDR3 bases are TGTGCCAGCAGGAAAATTCAGGGTCCGGCCTACAATGAGCAGTTCTTC. Protein product: CASRKIQGPAYNEQFF.